The 13 T cell receptor beta chains given below trace back to one sample, sequenced in a study of cytomegalovirus exposure and HLA in healthy donors. Assay: immunoSEQ multiplex PCR; the TCRdb copy retains only in-frame clones and omits some. The data hold roughly 130,000 clones, with around nine tenths observed a single time. Sequencing input: PBMCs. All receptors derive from a man aged 25 to 45 in good health and CMV-seronegative.

The chain couples TRBV4-1 to TRBJ1-5; D not certain. V gave up 1 base and J gave up 0 bases, with 10 bases separating them. CDR1 and CDR2 (germline): MGHRA, YSYEKL. This CDR3 is built from 16 residues. The CDR3 sequence: CASSQARGYSNQPQHF. CDR3 in DNA: TGCGCCAGCAGCCAAGCGAGAGGCTATAGCAATCAGCCCCAGCATTTT.

The J gene is TRBJ2-3, the V gene TRBV6-1; TRBD2 agrees at 8 bases. Germline V gene sequence: CDR1 MNHNS, CDR2 SASEGT. The V gene end was trimmed by 1 base and the J gene end by 0 bases; junction bases not matched to a gene: 3. There are 16 residues in the CDR3. CDR3 in amino acids: CASSEVIAGSTDTQYF. CDR3 DNA: TGTGCCAGCAGTGAAGTAATAGCGGGGAGCACAGATACGCAGTATTTT.

This CDR3 is CASSYGTPNGPQHF. CDR3 DNA: TGTGCCAGCAGCTATGGGACACCTAATGGGCCCCAGCATTTT. This rearrangement joins TRBV5-6 to TRBJ1-5, with D tentatively TRBD1 (6 bases). The CDR3 runs 14 residues. Germline-derived CDR1 and CDR2 are SGHDT and YYEEEE. Trimming shortened V by 3 bases and J by 9 bases, and 16 bases separated the two germline ends.

This chain uses TRBV5-1 with TRBJ1-1; 10 bases match TRBD1. The CDR3 covers 13 residues. V lost 0 bases to trimming and J lost 11 bases; unmatched junction nucleotides: 4. Germline CDR1 SGHRS, CDR2 YFSETQ. DNA for the CDR3: TGCGCCAGCAGCTTGGACGGGACAGGGGAGGCTTTCTTT. This encodes CASSLDGTGEAFF.

The chain joins TRBV2 to TRBJ2-4, with TRBD1 identical over 9 bases. The junction had 11 bases not matched to a gene; V was cut back by 8 bases and J by 9 bases. The CDR3 length is 14 residues. Per the germline V gene, CDR1 is SNHLY and CDR2 is FYNNEI. The CDR3 is CASLSGTGMSIQYF. In DNA form, the CDR3 reads TGTGCCAGCTTGTCCGGGACAGGGATGAGCATTCAGTACTTC.

CDR3 DNA sequence: TGCGCCAGCAGTGAGCCTAGCGGGATCGACACCGGGGAGCTGTTTTTT. Translated, it gives CASSEPSGIDTGELFF. This chain joins TRBV10-2 and TRBJ2-2, with TRBD2 matching over 9 bases. From germline, CDR1 is WSHSY and CDR2 SAAADI. Losses at the gene ends were 2 bases for V and 3 bases for J; bases not matched to a gene: 4. The CDR3 is 16 amino acids.

The chain recombines TRBV2 with TRBJ2-1; D remains ambiguous. Germline V lookup: CDR1 SNHLY, CDR2 FYNNEI. Trimming took off 4 bases at V and 6 bases at J, with 13 bases between the two ends. CDR3 length equals 14 residues. In DNA, the CDR3 is TGTGCCAGCAGTGGGCTGGTGGTTGGCAATGAGCAGTTCTTC. This sequence encodes CASSGLVVGNEQFF. The full variable domain, its missing parts supplied by reference TRBV2 and TRBJ2-1, is EPEVTQTPSHQVTQMGQEVILRCVPISNHLYFYWYRQILGQKVEFLVSFYNNEISEKSEIFDDQFSVERPDGSNFTLKIRSTKLEDSAMYFCASSGLVVGNEQFFGPGTRLTVL.

The chain employs TRBV9 and TRBJ2-2; TRBD2 agrees at 8 bases. In germline, CDR1 is SGDLS, CDR2 YYNGEE. The V and J ends lost 3 bases and 6 bases, in that order; junction bases with no gene match: 7. The CDR3 loop spans 15 amino acids. CDR3 sequence reads: CASSAYGAGAGELFF. The DNA for the CDR3 is TGTGCCAGCAGCGCATACGGAGCGGGGGCCGGGGAGCTGTTTTTT.

The chain links TRBV7-2 to TRBJ1-2, with 8 bases fitting TRBD1. This CDR3 has 14 amino acids. V trimming: 3 bases; J trimming: 8 bases; junction bases outside the gene matches: 8. CDR1 SGHTA and CDR2 FQGNSA come from the germline V gene. CDR3 sequence: CASSFKQGDWGYTF. The DNA of the CDR3 is TGTGCCAGCAGCTTTAAACAGGGGGATTGGGGCTACACCTTC.

The V and J genes are TRBV9 and TRBJ2-2, with D unresolved. The length of the CDR3 is 16 residues. Germline CDR1 SGDLS, CDR2 YYNGEE. Trimming removed 1 base from V and 6 bases from J, with 16 bases in between. In DNA form, the CDR3 reads TGTGCCAGCAGCGTAACCCCTCTAGTTCTACCCGGGGAGCTGTTTTTT. This translates into CASSVTPLVLPGELFF.

The table lists this clone with a count of one. The chain joins TRBV20-1 to TRBJ1-1; D uncertain. Germline CDR1 is DFQATT and CDR2 is SNEGSKA (reference sequence). This CDR3 has 11 residues. V dropped 1 base and J dropped 7 bases, with 7 bases sitting between them. The CDR3 sequence is CSARAGSEAFF. CDR3 DNA: TGCAGTGCTAGAGCAGGTAGTGAAGCTTTCTTT.

The rearrangement links TRBV13 to TRBJ2-1, with D maybe TRBD2 (6 bases). V gave up 4 bases and J gave up 7 bases, with 14 bases separating them. Germline CDR1 and CDR2: PRHDT and FYEKMQ (reference sequence). The CDR3 totals 14 residues. CDR3 DNA sequence: TGTGCCAGCAGCTCCGTGGGGCGGGAAAATGAGCAGTTCTTC. It encodes CASSSVGRENEQFF.

The chain uses TRBV19 and TRBJ1-1, with 8 nucleotides matching TRBD1. After removal of 6 bases from V and 1 base from J, the junction contained 13 bases not matched to a gene. Per germline, CDR1 LNHDA and CDR2 SQIVND (reference sequence). This CDR3 has 17 amino acids. The CDR3 DNA sequence: TGTGCCAGTAGCAGGGGCAGGGGGCAGGTTAGGAACACTGAAGCTTTCTTT. It encodes CASSRGRGQVRNTEAFF.